This T cell receptor beta chain was retrieved from a study of cytomegalovirus exposure and HLA in healthy donors. Broader study findings: TCR beta sequences reportedly predicted most subjects' HLA-A and HLA-B alleles accurately.

Primers: 60 Vbeta forward and 13 Jbeta reverse. Generated by immunoSEQ multiplex PCR, the TCRdb table keeps only in-frame clones and is missing some. The repertoire holds roughly 120,000 clones, with roughly 80% as singletons. This clone was counted between two and nine times. Its antigen is not known. CDR1 and CDR2 (germline): SEHNR, FQNEAQ (reference sequence). The CDR3 loop spans 15 amino acids. The germline V and J ends were trimmed by 4 bases and 2 bases, with 14 bases remaining between them. The specimen sequenced was PBMCs. The sequence came from a woman in her late teens or twenties in good health and CMV-seronegative. The chain is built from TRBV7-9 and TRBJ1-1, with D tentatively TRBD1 (6 bases). The CDR3 is CASSSIRTVNTEAFF. Written as DNA, the CDR3 is TGTGCCAGCAGCTCAATTCGGACAGTTAACACTGAAGCTTTCTTT.